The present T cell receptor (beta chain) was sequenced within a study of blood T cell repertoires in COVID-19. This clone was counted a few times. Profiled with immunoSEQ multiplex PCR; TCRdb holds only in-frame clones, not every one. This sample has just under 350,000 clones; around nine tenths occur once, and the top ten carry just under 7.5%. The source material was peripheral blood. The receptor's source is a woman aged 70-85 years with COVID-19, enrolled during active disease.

For the CDR3, the DNA is TGTGCCAGTAGTATGGAGGAGTGGAACACTGAAGCTTTCTTT. Translation gives CASSMEEWNTEAFF. The J gene is TRBJ1-1, the V gene TRBV19, with no clear D. V gave up 3 bases and J gave up 1 base, with 9 bases separating them. The germline CDR1 and CDR2 sequences are LNHDA and SQIVND (reference sequence). CDR3 size: 14 residues.